The rows below give T cell receptor beta chains drawn from one sample of a study of T cell responses to AZD1222 COVID-19 vaccine. Measured with immunoSEQ multiplex PCR; TCRdb has only the in-frame clones, and not every one. The table has around 120,000 clones, 85% to 90% seen once. Source: peripheral blood, taken on day 0 of AZD1222 vaccination. The source of these receptors is an adult in good health. CDR3s include the opening cysteine and the closing phenylalanine or tryptophan. A D gene is named only where the DNA matches it firmly. Clone size appears in some rows only: once, few, many, or a class for an expanded clone.

d_call j_call clone_size v_call cdr3_aa cdr3_nt
TRBD1 TRBJ1-2 NA TRBV19 CASSKLNPGTGHGYTF TGTGCCAGTAGTAAACTGAATCCCGGGACAGGGCATGGCTACACCTTC
TRBD2 TRBJ2-1 NA TRBV5-5 CASSQGLAAPNEQFF TGTGCCAGCAGCCAGGGACTAGCGGCCCCCAATGAGCAGTTCTTC
TRBD2 TRBJ2-5 NA TRBV7-3 CASSFRAGGPRETQYF TGTGCCAGCAGCTTCAGAGCGGGAGGGCCGAGGGAGACCCAGTACTTC
NA TRBJ1-1 NA TRBV27 CASNPQGLNTEAFF TGTGCCAGCAACCCCCAGGGGCTGAACACTGAAGCTTTCTTT
TRBD1 TRBJ1-4 NA TRBV4-1 CASSQGPSDRAHEKLFF TGCGCCAGCAGCCAAGGACCCTCGGACAGGGCACACGAAAAACTGTTTTTT
NA TRBJ2-3 NA TRBV7-3 CASSQLAGTDTQYF TGTGCCAGCAGCCAACTAGCTGGCACAGATACGCAGTATTTT
NA TRBJ1-5 NA TRBV2 CASSDGGNQPQHF TGTGCCAGCAGTGATGGGGGCAATCAGCCCCAGCATTTT
NA TRBJ1-1 NA TRBV15 CATSRGGDETEAFF TGTGCCACCAGCAGAGGAGGGGACGAGACTGAAGCTTTCTTT
TRBD1 TRBJ1-5 NA TRBV12-3/TRBV12-4 CASSRQGNEPQHF TGTGCCAGCAGTCGACAGGGAAACGAGCCCCAGCATTTT
NA TRBJ1-6 NA TRBV7-9 CASSFRDGHSPLHF TGTGCCAGCAGCTTCCGGGACGGTCATTCACCCCTCCACTTT
NA TRBJ1-1 NA TRBV6-5 CASIYRVTNTEAFF TGTGCCAGCATCTACAGGGTTACGAACACTGAAGCTTTCTTT
NA TRBJ1-2 once TRBV10-3 CAISEKTNGYGYTF TGTGCCATCAGTGAGAAGACTAATGGATATGGCTACACCTTC
NA TRBJ2-7 NA TRBV2 CASRDKYEQYF TGTGCCAGCAGGGACAAATACGAGCAGTACTTC
NA TRBJ1-1 NA TRBV11-2 CASSALAGGNTEAFF TGTGCCAGCAGCGCCCTGGCTGGAGGGAACACTGAAGCTTTCTTT
NA TRBJ1-6 once TRBV5-1 CASSSMTATNSPLHF TGCGCCAGCAGCTCAATGACAGCTACTAATTCACCCCTCCACTTT
TRBD1 TRBJ1-2 NA TRBV15 CATSPGTDPIDGYTF TGTGCCACCAGCCCCGGGACAGACCCGATCGATGGCTACACCTTC
NA TRBJ2-5 NA TRBV3-1/TRBV3-2 CASSRGTGVQETQYF TGTGCCAGCAGCCGAGGGACCGGGGTCCAAGAGACCCAGTACTTC
NA TRBJ1-2 NA TRBV7-9 CASSLGSSGGYTF TGTGCCAGCAGCTTGGGTTCCTCGGGAGGCTACACCTTC
NA TRBJ2-2 NA TRBV18 CASSPSRVGTGELFF TGTGCCAGCTCACCGTCCAGGGTGGGCACCGGGGAGCTGTTTTTT
NA TRBJ2-7 NA TRBV5-5 CASSTYSFLDEQYF TGTGCCAGCAGCACCTACAGCTTCCTGGACGAGCAGTACTTC
NA TRBJ1-1 NA TRBV19 CASSTRMGDTEAFF TGTGCCAGTAGTACTAGGATGGGGGACACTGAAGCTTTCTTT
NA TRBJ1-6 NA TRBV12-5 CASGLVGRSPLHF TGTGCTAGTGGTTTGGTAGGGCGTTCACCCCTCCACTTT
TRBD2 TRBJ2-3 NA TRBV30 CAWVGSGGTDTQYF TGTGCCTGGGTAGGGAGCGGGGGTACAGATACGCAGTATTTT
TRBD1 TRBJ1-5 NA TRBV29-1 CSAEGTGPIDQPQHF TGCAGCGCTGAGGGGACAGGGCCTATTGATCAGCCCCAGCATTTT
TRBD1 TRBJ1-1 NA TRBV6-4 CASSDSEGAAEAFF TGTGCCAGCAGTGACTCAGAGGGGGCCGCTGAAGCTTTCTTT
TRBD2 TRBJ2-5 NA TRBV5-1 CASSLVVGGETQYF TGCGCCAGCAGCTTGGTCGTGGGAGGGGAGACCCAGTACTTC
TRBD1 TRBJ1-1 NA TRBV2 CASNQGGGRNTEAFF TGTGCCAGCAACCAGGGGGGCGGGAGGAACACTGAAGCTTTCTTT
TRBD1 TRBJ1-1 once TRBV4-1 CASSPGQGSTEAFF TGCGCCAGCAGCCCCGGACAGGGAAGCACTGAAGCTTTCTTT
TRBD1 TRBJ2-5 NA TRBV7-3 CASSELGTGGQETQYF TGTGCCAGCAGCGAACTGGGGACAGGGGGACAAGAGACCCAGTACTTC
NA TRBJ2-5 NA TRBV2 CASSEGTAQETQYF TGTGCCAGCAGTGAAGGGACAGCTCAAGAGACCCAGTACTTC
TRBD1 TRBJ1-2 NA TRBV28 CASTPGQNYGYTF TGTGCCAGCACCCCGGGACAGAACTATGGCTACACCTTC
NA TRBJ1-4 NA TRBV2 CASSESPVLANEKLFF TGTGCCAGCAGTGAAAGCCCCGTCCTAGCTAATGAAAAACTGTTTTTT
NA TRBJ2-1 NA TRBV18 CASSPTAITRGNEQFF TGTGCCAGCTCACCAACGGCTATAACCCGCGGCAATGAGCAGTTCTTC
NA TRBJ1-1 NA TRBV21-1 CASSKVGGRNTEAFF TGTGCCAGCAGCAAAGTGGGAGGGAGGAACACTGAAGCTTTCTTT
NA TRBJ2-3 NA TRBV5-4 CASSLPARNTQYF TGTGCCAGCAGCTTGCCTGCAAGGAATACGCAGTATTTT
TRBD1 TRBJ1-2 NA TRBV7-9 CAGDRDRGSHGYTF TGTGCCGGGGACCGGGACAGGGGGTCTCATGGCTACACCTTC
TRBD1 TRBJ2-7 NA TRBV29-1 CSVEARGTGGREQYF TGCAGCGTTGAAGCCCGCGGGACAGGGGGGCGCGAGCAGTACTTC
NA TRBJ1-2 few TRBV2 CASGGDGGYGYTF TGTGCCAGCGGGGGGGACGGGGGCTATGGCTACACCTTC
NA TRBJ1-5 few TRBV7-2 CASSPRLGSDHQPQHF TGTGCCAGCAGCCCTCGCCTTGGATCTGACCATCAGCCCCAGCATTTT
NA TRBJ1-6 NA TRBV19 CASHETRYNSPLHF TGTGCCAGCCACGAGACGAGATATAATTCACCCCTCCACTTT
TRBD2 TRBJ2-1 NA TRBV11-3 CASSLESSGGEGEQFF TGTGCCAGCAGCTTAGAGTCTAGCGGGGGGGAGGGTGAGCAGTTCTTC